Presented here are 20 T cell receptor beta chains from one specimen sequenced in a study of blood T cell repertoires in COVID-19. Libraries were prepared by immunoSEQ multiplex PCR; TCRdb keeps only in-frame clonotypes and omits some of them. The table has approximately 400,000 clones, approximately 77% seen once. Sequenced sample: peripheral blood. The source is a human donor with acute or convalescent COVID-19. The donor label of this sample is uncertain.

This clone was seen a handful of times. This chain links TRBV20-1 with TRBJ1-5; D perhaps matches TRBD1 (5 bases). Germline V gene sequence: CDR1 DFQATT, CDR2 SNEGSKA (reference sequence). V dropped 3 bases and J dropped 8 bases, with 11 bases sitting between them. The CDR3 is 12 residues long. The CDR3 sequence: CSASRGAEPQHF. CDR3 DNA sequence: TGCAGTGCTAGTAGGGGTGCGGAGCCCCAGCATTTT.

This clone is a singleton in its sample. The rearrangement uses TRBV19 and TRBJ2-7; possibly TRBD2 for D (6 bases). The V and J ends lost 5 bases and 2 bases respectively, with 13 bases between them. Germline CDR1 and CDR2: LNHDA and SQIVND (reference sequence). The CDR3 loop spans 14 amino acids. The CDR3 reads CASSPSGVPYEQYF. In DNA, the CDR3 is TGTGCCAGTAGTCCCTCGGGAGTCCCCTACGAGCAGTACTTC.

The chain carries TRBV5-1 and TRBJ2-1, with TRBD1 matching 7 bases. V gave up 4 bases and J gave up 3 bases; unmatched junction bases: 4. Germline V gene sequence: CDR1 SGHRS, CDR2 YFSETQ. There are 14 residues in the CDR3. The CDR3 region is CASSRQGDYNEQFF. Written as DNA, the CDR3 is TGCGCCAGCAGCCGCCAGGGGGACTACAATGAGCAGTTCTTC.

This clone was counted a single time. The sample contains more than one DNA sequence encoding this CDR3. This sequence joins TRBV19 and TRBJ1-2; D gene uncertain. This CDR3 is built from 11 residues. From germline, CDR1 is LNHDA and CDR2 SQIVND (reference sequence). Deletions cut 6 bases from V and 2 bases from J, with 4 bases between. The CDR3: CASSQNYGYTF. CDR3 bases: TGTGCCAGTAGCCAGAACTATGGCTACACCTTC.

The CDR3 region is CASSLQAYGYTF. The CDR3 DNA follows: TGTGCCAGCTCACTACAAGCGTATGGCTACACCTTC. The chain links TRBV18 to TRBJ1-2; D is uncertain. There are 12 residues in the CDR3. Trimming removed 4 bases at V and 5 bases at J, with 8 bases between. Looked up from germline, CDR1 is KGHSH and CDR2 is LQKENI.

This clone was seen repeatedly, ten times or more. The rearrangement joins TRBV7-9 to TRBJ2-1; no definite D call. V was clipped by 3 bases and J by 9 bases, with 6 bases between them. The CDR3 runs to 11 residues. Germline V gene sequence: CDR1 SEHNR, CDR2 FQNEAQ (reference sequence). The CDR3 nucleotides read TGTGCCAGCAGCTTTCTTCTTGAGCAGTTCTTC. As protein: CASSFLLEQFF.

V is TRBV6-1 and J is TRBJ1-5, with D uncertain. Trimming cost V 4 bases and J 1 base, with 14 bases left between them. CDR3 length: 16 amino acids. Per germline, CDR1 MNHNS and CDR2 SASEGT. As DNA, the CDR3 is TGTGCCAGCAGTGTCTCGTCGATTCGGAGCAATCAGCCCCAGCATTTT. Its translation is CASSVSSIRSNQPQHF.

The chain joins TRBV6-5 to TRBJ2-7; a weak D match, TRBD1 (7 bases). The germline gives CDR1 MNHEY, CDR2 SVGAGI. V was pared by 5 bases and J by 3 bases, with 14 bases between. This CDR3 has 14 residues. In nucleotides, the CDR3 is TGTGCCAGCAGTCCGACAGGGAGGTTCTACGAGCAGTACTTC. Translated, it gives CASSPTGRFYEQYF.

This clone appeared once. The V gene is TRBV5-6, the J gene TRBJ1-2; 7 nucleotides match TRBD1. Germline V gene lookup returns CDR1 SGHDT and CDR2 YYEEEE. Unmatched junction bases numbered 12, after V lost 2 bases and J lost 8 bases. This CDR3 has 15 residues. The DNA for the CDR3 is TGTGCCAGCAGCTTAAGGACAGGTTTAGTTTGGGGCTACACCTTC. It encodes CASSLRTGLVWGYTF.

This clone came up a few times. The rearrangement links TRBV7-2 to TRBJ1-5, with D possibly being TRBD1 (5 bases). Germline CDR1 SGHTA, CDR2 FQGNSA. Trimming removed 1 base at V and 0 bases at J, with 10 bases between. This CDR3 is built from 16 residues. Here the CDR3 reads CASSLGAGNSNQPQHF. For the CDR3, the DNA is TGTGCCAGCAGCTTAGGGGCAGGGAATAGCAATCAGCCCCAGCATTTT.

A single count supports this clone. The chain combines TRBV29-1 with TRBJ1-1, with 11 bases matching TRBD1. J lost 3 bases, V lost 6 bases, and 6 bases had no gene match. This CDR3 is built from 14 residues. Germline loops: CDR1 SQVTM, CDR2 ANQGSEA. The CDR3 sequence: CSVVDRGRHTEAFF. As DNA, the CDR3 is TGCAGCGTGGTGGACAGGGGGCGGCACACTGAAGCTTTCTTT.

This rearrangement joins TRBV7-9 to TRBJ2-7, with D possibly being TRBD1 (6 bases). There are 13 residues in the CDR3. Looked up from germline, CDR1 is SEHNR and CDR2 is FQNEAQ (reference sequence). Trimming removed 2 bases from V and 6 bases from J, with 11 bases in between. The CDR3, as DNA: TGTGCCAGCAGCTTATTAAGGGGGTTCGAGCAGTACTTC. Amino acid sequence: CASSLLRGFEQYF.

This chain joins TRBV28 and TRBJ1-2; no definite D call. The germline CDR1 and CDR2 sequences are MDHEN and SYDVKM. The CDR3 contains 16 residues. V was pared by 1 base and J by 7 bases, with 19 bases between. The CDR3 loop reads CASSLSLIAGIGGYTF. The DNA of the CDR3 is TGTGCCAGCAGTTTATCCCTTATAGCGGGAATAGGTGGCTACACCTTC.

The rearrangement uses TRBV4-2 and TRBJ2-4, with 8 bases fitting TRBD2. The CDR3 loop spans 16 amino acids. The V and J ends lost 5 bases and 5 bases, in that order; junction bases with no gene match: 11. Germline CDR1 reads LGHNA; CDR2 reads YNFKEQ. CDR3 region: CASSSSLAAAQNIQYF. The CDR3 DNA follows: TGTGCCAGCAGCTCATCACTAGCGGCCGCTCAAAACATTCAGTACTTC.

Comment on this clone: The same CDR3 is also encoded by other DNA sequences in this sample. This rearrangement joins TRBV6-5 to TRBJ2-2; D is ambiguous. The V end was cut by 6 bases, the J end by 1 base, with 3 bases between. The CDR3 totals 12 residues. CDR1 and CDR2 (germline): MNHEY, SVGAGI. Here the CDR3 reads CASRRNTGELFF. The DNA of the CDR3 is TGTGCCAGCAGGAGGAACACCGGGGAGCTGTTTTTT.

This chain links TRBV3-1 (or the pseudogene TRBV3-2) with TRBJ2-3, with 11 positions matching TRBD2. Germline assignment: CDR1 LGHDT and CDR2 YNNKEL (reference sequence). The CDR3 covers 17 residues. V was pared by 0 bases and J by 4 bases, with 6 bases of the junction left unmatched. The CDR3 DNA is TGTGCCAGCAGCCAAGATCTCACTAGCGGGGGTGCAGATACGCAGTATTTT. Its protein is CASSQDLTSGGADTQYF.

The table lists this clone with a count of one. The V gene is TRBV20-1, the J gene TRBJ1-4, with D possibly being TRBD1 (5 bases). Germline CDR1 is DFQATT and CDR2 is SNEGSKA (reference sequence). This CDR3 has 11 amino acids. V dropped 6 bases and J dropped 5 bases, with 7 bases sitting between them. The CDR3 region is CSARQNEKLFF. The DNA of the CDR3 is TGCAGTGCCCGACAGAATGAAAAACTGTTTTTT.

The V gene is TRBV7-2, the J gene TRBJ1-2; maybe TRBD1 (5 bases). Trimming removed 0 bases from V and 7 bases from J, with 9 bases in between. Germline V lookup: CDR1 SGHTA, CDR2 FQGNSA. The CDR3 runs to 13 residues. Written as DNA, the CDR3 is TGTGCCAGCAGCTTAGCCAGGGTAGCTGGCTACACCTTC. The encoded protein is CASSLARVAGYTF.

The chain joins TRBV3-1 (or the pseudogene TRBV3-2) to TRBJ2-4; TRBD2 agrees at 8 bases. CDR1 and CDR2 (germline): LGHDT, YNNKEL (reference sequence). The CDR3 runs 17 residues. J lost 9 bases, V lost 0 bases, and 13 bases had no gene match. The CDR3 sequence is CASSQEMATSVGGIQYF. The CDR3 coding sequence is TGTGCCAGCAGCCAAGAGATGGCGACTAGCGTTGGGGGCATTCAGTACTTC.

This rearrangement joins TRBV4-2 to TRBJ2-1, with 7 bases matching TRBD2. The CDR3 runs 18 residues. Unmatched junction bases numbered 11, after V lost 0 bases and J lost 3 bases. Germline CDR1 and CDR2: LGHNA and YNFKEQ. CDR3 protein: CASSQESQLGEGYNEQFF. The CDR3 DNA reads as TGTGCCAGCAGCCAAGAGTCCCAGTTGGGGGAGGGCTACAATGAGCAGTTCTTC.